This T cell receptor (beta chain) emerged from a study of cytomegalovirus exposure and HLA in healthy donors. Assay used: immunoSEQ multiplex PCR; TCRdb lists only in-frame clones, some missing. Counted here are around 150,000 clones, roughly nine tenths occurring once; the ten biggest clones make up 4% to 4.5%. The TCR sequence derives from a man aged 18 to 29 in good health and CMV-seropositive. Input material: PBMCs.

CDR3 sequence reads: CASSRDGGSFYEQYF. In nucleotides, the CDR3 is TGTGCCAGCAGTCGGGACGGAGGGTCGTTTTACGAGCAGTACTTC. V gene TRBV28 combines with J gene TRBJ2-7, with D possibly matching TRBD2 (6 bases). Germline loops: CDR1 MDHEN, CDR2 SYDVKM. This CDR3 is built from 15 residues. Trimming cost V 5 bases and J 4 bases, with 18 bases left between them.